The T cell receptor (beta chain) under discussion was sequenced for a study of blood T cell repertoires in COVID-19. For the study at large: The United States, Italy and Spain were the sources of the acute and convalescent COVID-19 samples. From T cells, B-cell-depleted T cells, or PBMCs came the material, which was cDNA or gDNA.

The germline gives CDR1 SGHVS, CDR2 FQNEAQ. There are 21 residues in the CDR3. Losses at the gene ends were 3 bases for V and 2 bases for J; bases not matched to a gene: 24. Per the original data handling: Amplified reference gene primers provided the basis for estimating nucleated cell counts. Generated by immunoSEQ multiplex PCR, the TCRdb table keeps only in-frame clones and is missing some. V and J calls and clone size are given by that table; D and trimming were obtained from the DNA. The data contain 95,000 to 150,000 clones, 60% to 85% of them singletons. The chain employs TRBV7-8 and TRBJ1-1; 7 bases match TRBD1. The sequence derives from a man in his 70s with acute or convalescent COVID-19. Sequences were obtained from peripheral blood. CDR3 sequence (DNA): TGTGCCAGCAGCTTCGATCGGAAGTTGGGTTCCGGGACAGTATTTAACACTGAAGCTTTCTTT. Residues: CASSFDRKLGSGTVFNTEAFF.